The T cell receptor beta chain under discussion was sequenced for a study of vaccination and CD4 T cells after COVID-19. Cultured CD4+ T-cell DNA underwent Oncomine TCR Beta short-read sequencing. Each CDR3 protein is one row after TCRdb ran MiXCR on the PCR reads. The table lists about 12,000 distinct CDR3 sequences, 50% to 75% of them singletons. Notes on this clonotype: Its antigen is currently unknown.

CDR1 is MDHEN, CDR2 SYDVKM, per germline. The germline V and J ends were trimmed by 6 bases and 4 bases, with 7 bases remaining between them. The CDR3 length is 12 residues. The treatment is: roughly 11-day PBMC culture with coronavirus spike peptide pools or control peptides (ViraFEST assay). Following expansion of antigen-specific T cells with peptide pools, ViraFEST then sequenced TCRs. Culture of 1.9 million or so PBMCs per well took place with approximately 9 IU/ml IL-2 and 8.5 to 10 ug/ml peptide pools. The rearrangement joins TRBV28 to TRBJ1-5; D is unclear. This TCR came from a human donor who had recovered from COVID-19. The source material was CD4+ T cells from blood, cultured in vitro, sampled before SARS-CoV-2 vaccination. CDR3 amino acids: CASRQANQPQHF. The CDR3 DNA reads TGTGCCAGCAGGCAGGCGAATCAGCCCCAGCATTTT.